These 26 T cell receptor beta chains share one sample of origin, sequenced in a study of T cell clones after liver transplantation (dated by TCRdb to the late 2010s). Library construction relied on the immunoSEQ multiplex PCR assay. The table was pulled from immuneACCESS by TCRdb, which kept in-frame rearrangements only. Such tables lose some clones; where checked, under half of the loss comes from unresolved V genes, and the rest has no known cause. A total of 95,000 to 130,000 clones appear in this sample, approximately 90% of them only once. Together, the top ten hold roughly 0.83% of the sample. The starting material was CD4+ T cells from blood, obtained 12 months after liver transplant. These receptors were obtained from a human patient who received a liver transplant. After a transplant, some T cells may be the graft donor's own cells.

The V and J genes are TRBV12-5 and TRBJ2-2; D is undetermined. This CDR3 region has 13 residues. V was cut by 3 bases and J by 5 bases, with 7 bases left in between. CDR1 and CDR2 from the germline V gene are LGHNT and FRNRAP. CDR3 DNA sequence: TGTGCTAGTGGTTTTGATGGGACCGGGGAGCTGTTTTTT. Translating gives CASGFDGTGELFF.

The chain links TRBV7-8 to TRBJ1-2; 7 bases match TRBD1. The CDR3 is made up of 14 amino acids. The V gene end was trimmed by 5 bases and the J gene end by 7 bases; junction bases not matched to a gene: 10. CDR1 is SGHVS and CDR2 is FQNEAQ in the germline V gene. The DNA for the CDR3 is TGTGCCAGCAGCAAAGCCGGGACAGAGATTGGCTACACCTTC. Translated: CASSKAGTEIGYTF.

CDR3 nucleotides: TGTGCCAGCAGCTCTAGCGGGAGGGCCGTAGATACGCAGTATTTT. Translation gives CASSSSGRAVDTQYF. The V call is TRBV7-9, the J call TRBJ2-3; 12 nucleotides align to TRBD2. CDR3 length: 15 residues. Germline values: CDR1 SEHNR, CDR2 FQNEAQ (reference sequence). Unmatched junction bases numbered 4, after V lost 4 bases and J lost 5 bases.

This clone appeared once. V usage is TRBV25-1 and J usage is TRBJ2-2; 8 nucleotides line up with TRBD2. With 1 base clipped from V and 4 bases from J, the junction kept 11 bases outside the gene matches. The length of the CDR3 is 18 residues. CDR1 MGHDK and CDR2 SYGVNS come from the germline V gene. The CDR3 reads CASSELRGREDLTGELFF. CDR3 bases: TGTGCCAGCAGTGAATTGCGGGGGCGGGAGGACCTCACCGGGGAGCTGTTTTTT. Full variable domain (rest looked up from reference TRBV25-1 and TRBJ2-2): EADIYQTPRYLVIGTGKKITLECSQTMGHDKMYWYQQDPGMELHLIHYSYGVNSTEKGDLSSESTVSRIRTEHFPLTLESARPSHTSQYLCASSELRGREDLTGELFFGEGSRLTVL.

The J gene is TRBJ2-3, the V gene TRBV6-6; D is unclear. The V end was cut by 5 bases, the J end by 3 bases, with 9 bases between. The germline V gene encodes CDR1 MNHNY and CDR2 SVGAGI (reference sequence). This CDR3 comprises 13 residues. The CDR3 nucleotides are TGTGCCAGCAGTATAGAGTGGACAGATACGCAGTATTTT. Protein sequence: CASSIEWTDTQYF.

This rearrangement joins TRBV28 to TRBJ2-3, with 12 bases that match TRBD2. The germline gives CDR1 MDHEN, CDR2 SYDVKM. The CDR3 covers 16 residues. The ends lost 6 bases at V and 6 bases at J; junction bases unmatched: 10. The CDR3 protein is CASRNRLAGDKDTQYF. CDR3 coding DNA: TGTGCCAGCAGAAACAGACTAGCGGGAGATAAGGATACGCAGTATTTT.

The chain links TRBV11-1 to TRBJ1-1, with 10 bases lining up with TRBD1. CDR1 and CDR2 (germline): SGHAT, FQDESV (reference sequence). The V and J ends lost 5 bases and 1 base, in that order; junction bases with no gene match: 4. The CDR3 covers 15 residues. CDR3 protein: CASSTGQGGNTEAFF. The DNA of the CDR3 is TGTGCCAGCAGCACAGGACAGGGGGGGAACACTGAAGCTTTCTTT.

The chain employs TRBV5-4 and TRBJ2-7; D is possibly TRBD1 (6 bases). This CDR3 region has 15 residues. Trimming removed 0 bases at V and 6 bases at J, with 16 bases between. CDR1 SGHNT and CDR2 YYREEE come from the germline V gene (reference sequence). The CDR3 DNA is TGTGCCAGCAGCTTGGAGCGCGGTAGGGGGAGCGAGCAGTACTTC. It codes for CASSLERGRGSEQYF.

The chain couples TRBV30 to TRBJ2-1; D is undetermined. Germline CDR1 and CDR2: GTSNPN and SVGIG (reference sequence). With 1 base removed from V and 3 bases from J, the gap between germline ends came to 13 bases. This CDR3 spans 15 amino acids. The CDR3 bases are TGTGCCTGGAGTGATGCGCAGGACGGCTACAATGAGCAGTTCTTC. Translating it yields CAWSDAQDGYNEQFF.

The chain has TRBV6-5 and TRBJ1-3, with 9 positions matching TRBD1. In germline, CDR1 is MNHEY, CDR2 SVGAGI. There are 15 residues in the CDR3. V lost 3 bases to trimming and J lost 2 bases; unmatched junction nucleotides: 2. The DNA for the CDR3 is TGTGCCAGCAGTTATACAGGGGGCCCTGGAAACACCATATATTTT. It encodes CASSYTGGPGNTIYF.

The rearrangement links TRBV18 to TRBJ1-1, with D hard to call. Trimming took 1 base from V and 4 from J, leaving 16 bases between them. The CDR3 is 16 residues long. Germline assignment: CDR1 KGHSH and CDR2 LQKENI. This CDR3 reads CASSPLSEGRRTEAFF. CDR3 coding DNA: TGTGCCAGCTCACCACTAAGCGAAGGTCGACGCACTGAAGCTTTCTTT.

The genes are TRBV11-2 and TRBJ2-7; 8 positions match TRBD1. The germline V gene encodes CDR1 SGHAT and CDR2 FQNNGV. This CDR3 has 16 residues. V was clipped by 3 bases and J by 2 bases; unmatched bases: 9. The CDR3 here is CASSLGTGYFAYEQYF. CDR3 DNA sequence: TGTGCCAGCAGCTTGGGGACAGGATATTTCGCCTACGAGCAGTACTTC.

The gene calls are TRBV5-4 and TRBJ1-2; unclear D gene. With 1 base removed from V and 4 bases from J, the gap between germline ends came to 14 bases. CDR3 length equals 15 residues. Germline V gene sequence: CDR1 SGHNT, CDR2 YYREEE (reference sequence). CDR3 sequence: CASSLNSQDSYGYTF. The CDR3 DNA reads TGTGCCAGCAGCTTGAACAGCCAAGACTCCTATGGCTACACCTTC.

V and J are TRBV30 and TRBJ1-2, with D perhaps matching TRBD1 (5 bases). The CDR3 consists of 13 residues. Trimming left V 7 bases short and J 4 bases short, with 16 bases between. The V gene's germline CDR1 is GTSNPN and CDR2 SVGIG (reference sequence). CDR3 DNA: TGTGCCTTGGAAGGGGTTCGGGGCTATGGCTACACCTTC. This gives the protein CALEGVRGYGYTF.

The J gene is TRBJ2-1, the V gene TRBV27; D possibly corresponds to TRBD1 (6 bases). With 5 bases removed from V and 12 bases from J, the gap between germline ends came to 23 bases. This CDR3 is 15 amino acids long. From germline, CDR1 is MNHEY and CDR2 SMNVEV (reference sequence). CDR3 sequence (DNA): TGTGCCAGCAGTACTGTGGCAGGGGAACGGTTTGGGCAGTTCTTC. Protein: CASSTVAGERFGQFF.

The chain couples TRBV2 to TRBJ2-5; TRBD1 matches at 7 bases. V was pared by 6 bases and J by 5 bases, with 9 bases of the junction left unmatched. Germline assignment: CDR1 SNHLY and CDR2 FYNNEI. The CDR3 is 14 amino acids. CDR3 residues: CASSAGTVWETQYF. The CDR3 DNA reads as TGTGCCAGCAGCGCTGGGACAGTTTGGGAGACCCAGTACTTC.

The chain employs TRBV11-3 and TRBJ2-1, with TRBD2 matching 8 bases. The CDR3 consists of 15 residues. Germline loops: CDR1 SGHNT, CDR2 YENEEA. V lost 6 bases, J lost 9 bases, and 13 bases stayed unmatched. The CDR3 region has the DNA TGTGCCAGCAGGGAAAGCGGGAGCGGGTCTAGTGAGCAGTTCTTC. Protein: CASRESGSGSSEQFF.

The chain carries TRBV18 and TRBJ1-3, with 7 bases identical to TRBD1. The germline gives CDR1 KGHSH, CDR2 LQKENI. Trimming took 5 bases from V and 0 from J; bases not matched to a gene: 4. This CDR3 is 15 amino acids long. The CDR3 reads CASSADRDSGNTIYF. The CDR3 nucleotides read TGTGCCAGCTCAGCCGACAGGGACTCTGGAAACACCATATATTTT. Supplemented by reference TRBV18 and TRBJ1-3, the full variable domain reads NAGVMQNPRHLVRRRGQEARLRCSPMKGHSHVYWYRQLPEEGLKFMVYLQKENIIDESGMPKERFSAEFPKEGPSILRIQQVVRGDSAAYFCASSADRDSGNTIYFGEGSWLTVV.

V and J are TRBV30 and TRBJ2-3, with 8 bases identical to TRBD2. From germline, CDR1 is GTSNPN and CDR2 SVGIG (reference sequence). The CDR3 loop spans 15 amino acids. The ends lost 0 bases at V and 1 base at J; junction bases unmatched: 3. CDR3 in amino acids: CAWSVDSGGTDTQYF. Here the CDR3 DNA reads TGTGCCTGGAGTGTTGATAGCGGGGGCACAGATACGCAGTATTTT.

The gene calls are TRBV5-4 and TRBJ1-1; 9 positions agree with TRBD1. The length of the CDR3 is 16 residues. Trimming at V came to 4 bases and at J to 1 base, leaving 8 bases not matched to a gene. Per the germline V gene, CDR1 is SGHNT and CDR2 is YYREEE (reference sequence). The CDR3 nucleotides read TGTGCCAGCAGCCCCCGACAGGGGGGAGGGAACACTGAAGCTTTCTTT. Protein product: CASSPRQGGGNTEAFF. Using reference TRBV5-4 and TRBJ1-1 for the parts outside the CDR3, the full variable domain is ETGVTQSPTHLIKTRGQQVTLRCSSQSGHNTVSWYQQALGQGPQFIFQYYREEENGRGNFPPRFSGLQFPNYSSELNVNALELDDSALYLCASSPRQGGGNTEAFFGQGTRLTVV.

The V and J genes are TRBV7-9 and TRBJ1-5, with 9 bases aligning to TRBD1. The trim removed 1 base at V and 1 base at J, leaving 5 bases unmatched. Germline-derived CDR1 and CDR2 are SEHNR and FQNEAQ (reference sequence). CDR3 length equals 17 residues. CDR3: CASSLGVDRGSNQPQHF. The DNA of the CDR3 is TGTGCCAGCAGCTTAGGGGTAGACAGGGGGAGCAATCAGCCCCAGCATTTT.

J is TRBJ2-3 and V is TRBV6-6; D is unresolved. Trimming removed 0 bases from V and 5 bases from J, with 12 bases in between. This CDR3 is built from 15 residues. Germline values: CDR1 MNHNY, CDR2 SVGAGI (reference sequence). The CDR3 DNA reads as TGTGCCAGCAGTTACTCGAAGGTCTCGGGAGATACGCAGTATTTT. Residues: CASSYSKVSGDTQYF.

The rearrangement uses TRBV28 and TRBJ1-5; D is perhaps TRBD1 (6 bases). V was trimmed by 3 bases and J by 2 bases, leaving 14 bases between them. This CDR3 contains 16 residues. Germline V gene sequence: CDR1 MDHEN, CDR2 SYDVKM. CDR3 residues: CASSFLGAWGNQPQHF. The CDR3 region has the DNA TGTGCCAGCAGTTTTTTGGGGGCTTGGGGCAATCAGCCCCAGCATTTT.

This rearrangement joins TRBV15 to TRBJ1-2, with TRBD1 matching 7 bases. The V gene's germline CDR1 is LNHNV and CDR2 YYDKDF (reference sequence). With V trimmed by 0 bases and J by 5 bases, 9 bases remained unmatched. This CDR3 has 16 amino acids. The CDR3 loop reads CATSRDSEGAGYGYTF. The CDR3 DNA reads TGTGCCACCAGCAGAGATAGCGAGGGGGCGGGGTATGGCTACACCTTC. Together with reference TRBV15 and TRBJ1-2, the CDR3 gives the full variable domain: DAMVIQNPRYQVTQFGKPVTLSCSQTLNHNVMYWYQQKSSQAPKLLFHYYDKDFNNEADTPDNFQSRRPNTSFCFLDIRSPGLGDTAMYLCATSRDSEGAGYGYTFGSGTRLTVV.

DNA for the CDR3: TGCGCCAGCAGCCCCGGACAGGCCGCAAACTACGAGCAGTACTTC. It is translated as CASSPGQAANYEQYF. V is TRBV5-1 and J is TRBJ2-7; 7 bases are shared with TRBD1. This CDR3 region has 15 residues. Germline V lookup: CDR1 SGHRS, CDR2 YFSETQ. V dropped 4 bases and J dropped 3; count of bases not matched to a gene: 10.

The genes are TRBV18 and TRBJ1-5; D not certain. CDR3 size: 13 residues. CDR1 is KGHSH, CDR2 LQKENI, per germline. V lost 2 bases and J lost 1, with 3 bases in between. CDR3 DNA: TGTGCCAGCTCACCAAAAAGCAATCAGCCCCAGCATTTT. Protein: CASSPKSNQPQHF.